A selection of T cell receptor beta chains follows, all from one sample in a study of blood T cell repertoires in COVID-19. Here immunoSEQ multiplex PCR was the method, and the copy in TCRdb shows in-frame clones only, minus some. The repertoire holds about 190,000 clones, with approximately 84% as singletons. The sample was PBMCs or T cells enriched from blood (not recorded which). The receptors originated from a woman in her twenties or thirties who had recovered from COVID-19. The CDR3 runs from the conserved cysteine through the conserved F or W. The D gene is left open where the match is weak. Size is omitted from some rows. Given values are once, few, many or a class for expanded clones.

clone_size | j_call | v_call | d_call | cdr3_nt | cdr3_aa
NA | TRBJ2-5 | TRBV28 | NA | TGTGCCAGCGGGCCTTCCCAAGAGACCCAGTACTTC | CASGPSQETQYF
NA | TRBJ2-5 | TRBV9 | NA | TGTGCCAGCAGCGACCACCCGCCCGGGACACGAGAGACCCAGTACTTC | CASSDHPPGTRETQYF
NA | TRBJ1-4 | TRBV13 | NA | TGTGCCAGCAGCTTAGGCTCCCAGGTTGGGGAAAAACTGTTTTTT | CASSLGSQVGEKLFF
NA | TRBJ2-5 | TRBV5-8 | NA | TGTGCCAGCAGCCGAAACAGGGCTAATCTGAAAGAGACCCAGTACTTC | CASSRNRANLKETQYF
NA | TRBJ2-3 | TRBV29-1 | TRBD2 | TGCAGCGTTGAAGCTAGCGGGAGGCTTATCACAGATACGCAGTATTTT | CSVEASGRLITDTQYF
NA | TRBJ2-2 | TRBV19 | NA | TGTGCCAGTAGTATAGTAGGGGGAGTTTCCGGGGAGCTGTTTTTT | CASSIVGGVSGELFF
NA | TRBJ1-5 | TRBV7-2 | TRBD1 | TGTGCCAGCAGCTTATTAGGGACAGGGTTACAGCCCCAGCATTTT | CASSLLGTGLQPQHF
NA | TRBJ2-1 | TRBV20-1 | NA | TGCAGTGCTGAGAGCGAGGAGCAGTTCTTC | CSAESEEQFF
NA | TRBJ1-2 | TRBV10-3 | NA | TGTGCCATCAGTGAATTGACAGCCGCCGGTGGCTACACCTTC | CAISELTAAGGYTF
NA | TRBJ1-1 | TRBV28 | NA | TGTGCCAGCAGTAAATGGGAGGGTTTCCTCGCAGGGGACGCTGAAGCTTTCTTT | CASSKWEGFLAGDAEAFF
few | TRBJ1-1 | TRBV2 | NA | TGTGCCAGCAGTGAAGCGGGGGGGAACACTGAAGCTTTCTTT | CASSEAGGNTEAFF
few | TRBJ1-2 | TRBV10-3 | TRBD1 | TGTGCCATCAGTGGGGACCAACAGGGGGCTGGGTATGGCTACACCTTC | CAISGDQQGAGYGYTF
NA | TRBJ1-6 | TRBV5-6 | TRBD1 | TGTGCCAGCAGCTGGCGGACAGGGGCCCCTGTTTCACGTTCACCCCTCCACTTT | CASSWRTGAPVSRSPLHF
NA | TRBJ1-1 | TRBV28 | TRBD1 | TGTGCCAGCAGTTTACAAGGACAGGGCGACTCCGAAGCTTTCTTT | CASSLQGQGDSEAFF
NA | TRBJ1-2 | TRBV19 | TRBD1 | TGTGCCAGTAGTATAGGTACGAGGGACAGTGCAATCTATGGCTACACCTTC | CASSIGTRDSAIYGYTF
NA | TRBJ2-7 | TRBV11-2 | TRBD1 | TGTGCCAGCAGCCTGGGGACAGGGAAAGGCTACGAGCAGTACTTC | CASSLGTGKGYEQYF
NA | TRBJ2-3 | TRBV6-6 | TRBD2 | TGTGCCAGCAGCCGACTAACTAGCGGGGGAACAACAGATACGCAGTATTTT | CASSRLTSGGTTDTQYF
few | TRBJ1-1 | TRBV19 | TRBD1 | TGTGCCAGTAGTATCTCCGGGACAGGGAACACTGAAGCTTTCTTT | CASSISGTGNTEAFF
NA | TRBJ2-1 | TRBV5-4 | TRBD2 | TGTGCCAGCAGCCCCGGGAGGACAAGAACCTACAATGAGCAGTTCTTC | CASSPGRTRTYNEQFF
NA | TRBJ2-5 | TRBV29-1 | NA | TGCAGCGTTGAAACGGGGGGCAATTTTGGAGAGACCCAGTACTTC | CSVETGGNFGETQYF
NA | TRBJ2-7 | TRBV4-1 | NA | TGCGCCAGCAGCCAAGGGCTAGCGATGAGCTCCTACGAGCAGTACTTC | CASSQGLAMSSYEQYF
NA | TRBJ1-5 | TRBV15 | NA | TGTGCCACCAGCAGACGACAGTTCAATCAGCCCCAGCATTTT | CATSRRQFNQPQHF